The 21 T cell receptor beta chains reported below all come from one sample, sequenced in a study of response to subunit inactivated influenza vaccine. TCRdb re-analysed the RT-PCR reads in MiXCR, keeping a single row per CDR3 protein. Among about 780,000 distinct CDR3 sequences listed, around 20% were seen once. The sequences come from PBMCs from blood, collected more than 4 days after vaccination. Receptor source: a man aged 45-60 years who received an inactivated influenza vaccine.

This clonotype appeared a few times. The chain combines TRBV6-5 with TRBJ2-2; tentative D call: TRBD2 (6 bases). V lost 4 bases to trimming and J lost 6 bases, with 15 bases between them. The CDR3 covers 15 residues. Germline V CDR1 and CDR2: MNHEY, SVGAGI. CDR3 in DNA: TGTGCCAGCAGTTGGGAGACTAGTAACCCCGGGGAGCTGTTTTTT. Protein product: CASSWETSNPGELFF.

The chain uses TRBV7-9 and TRBJ2-7; a possible D gene is TRBD2 (5 bases). The V end lost 0 bases, the J end lost 0 bases, and 15 bases lay between the germline ends. Germline loops: CDR1 SEHNR, CDR2 FQNEAQ (reference sequence). The CDR3 length is 17 residues. CDR3 in DNA: TGTGCCAGCAGCTTAGCGAATTTGGAGGTCAGCTCCTACGAGCAGTACTTC. Protein product: CASSLANLEVSSYEQYF.

This clonotype has ten or more counts. This chain uses TRBV4-3 with TRBJ2-5; D perhaps matches TRBD2 (5 bases). V was shortened by 8 bases and J by 0 bases, with 10 bases between the two germline ends. The CDR3 has 13 residues. Germline CDR1 LGHNA, CDR2 YSLEER. CDR3 nucleotides: TGCGCCAGCGCTCGGGATGACCAAGAGACCCAGTACTTC. Its translation: CASARDDQETQYF.

The genes are TRBV27 and TRBJ2-7; either TRBD1 or TRBD2 may fit D (5 bases each). Germline V gives CDR1 MNHEY, CDR2 SMNVEV (reference sequence). The CDR3 runs to 14 residues. Trimming removed 3 bases from V and 3 bases from J, with 12 bases in between. CDR3 nucleotide sequence: TGTGCCAGCAGTTTTTCCGGGACCTACTACGAGCAGTACTTC. It is translated as CASSFSGTYYEQYF.

There are many counts of this clonotype. The rearrangement uses TRBV12-3 or TRBV12-4 and TRBJ2-5; D gene unclear. TRBJ2-3 explains the end of the DNA better; the J call may be wrong. The CDR3 consists of 11 residues. The chain's CDR3 is CASSLVGTQYF. The DNA of the CDR3 is TGTGCCAGCAGTTTAGTGGGTACGCAGTATTTT.

This rearrangement joins TRBV5-1 to TRBJ2-1, with 12 bases that match TRBD2. Trimming took 4 bases from V and 4 from J; bases not matched to a gene: 12. The germline V gene encodes CDR1 SGHRS and CDR2 YFSETQ. This CDR3 is 18 amino acids long. This chain's CDR3 is CASSLTTSGGPKYNEQFF. The CDR3, as DNA: TGCGCCAGCAGCCTTACGACTAGCGGGGGCCCCAAGTACAATGAGCAGTTCTTC.

Ten or more counts support this clonotype. The V and J genes are TRBV6-5 and TRBJ2-3; D ambiguous. The V gene's germline CDR1 is MNHEY and CDR2 SVGAGI. There are 13 residues in the CDR3. The germline V and J ends were trimmed by 2 bases and 4 bases, with 7 bases remaining between them. The CDR3, as DNA: TGTGCCAGCAGTTACGTAGGAGCAGATACGCAGTATTTT. Protein product: CASSYVGADTQYF.

This clonotype showed up just a few times. This rearrangement joins TRBV5-1 to TRBJ1-1, with 9 bases lining up with TRBD1. Germline lookup yields CDR1 SGHRS and CDR2 YFSETQ. After removal of 6 bases from V and 3 bases from J, the junction contained 15 bases not matched to a gene. This CDR3 spans 17 amino acids. Written as DNA, the CDR3 is TGCGCCAGCACCCTTTCCTCCGGGACAGGGCTTTACACTGAAGCTTTCTTT. The encoded protein is CASTLSSGTGLYTEAFF.

This clonotype was seen only a few times. This chain connects TRBV6-5 to TRBJ2-2; 11 bases are a match to TRBD1. Germline CDR1 reads MNHEY; CDR2 reads SVGAGI. This CDR3 is built from 16 residues. V shed 3 bases, J shed 4 bases, and the junction held 4 bases outside the gene matches. CDR3 in amino acids: CASSYKGTGGTGELFF. CDR3 in DNA: TGTGCCAGCAGTTATAAGGGGACAGGGGGCACCGGGGAGCTGTTTTTT.

This clonotype was seen a handful of times. The chain links TRBV7-8 to TRBJ2-1; D gene unclear. V lost 5 bases and J lost 2, with 7 bases in between. The V gene's germline CDR1 is SGHVS and CDR2 FQNEAQ. The CDR3 length is 13 residues. The chain's CDR3 is CASSDKTYNEQFF. Written as DNA, the CDR3 is TGTGCCAGCAGCGACAAGACCTACAATGAGCAGTTCTTC.

The chain has TRBV4-3 and TRBJ2-3; D not resolved. This CDR3 has 13 residues. Per the germline V gene, CDR1 is LGHNA and CDR2 is YSLEER. Trimming removed 4 bases from V and 1 base from J, with 6 bases in between. CDR3 sequence: CASSRLRTDTQYF. CDR3 sequence (DNA): TGCGCCAGCAGCCGGCTCCGCACAGATACGCAGTATTTT.

This clonotype was counted between two and nine times. The chain uses TRBV15 and TRBJ1-2; the D gene is possibly TRBD1 (6 bases). The CDR3 extends over 13 amino acids. Germline V gene data show CDR1 as LNHNV and CDR2 as YYDKDF (reference sequence). Trimming left V 5 bases short and J 4 bases short, with 11 bases between. CDR3 amino acids: CATSRTDSYGYTF. CDR3 in DNA: TGTGCCACCAGCCGGACAGACAGCTATGGCTACACCTTC.

This clonotype was recorded a few times. The rearrangement links TRBV5-1 to TRBJ2-5; 11 positions match TRBD2. The CDR3 spans 15 residues. With 0 bases clipped from V and 8 bases from J, the junction kept 6 bases outside the gene matches. The germline gives CDR1 SGHRS, CDR2 YFSETQ. CDR3 region: CASSLVAGGPATQYF. CDR3 in DNA: TGCGCCAGCAGCTTGGTAGCGGGAGGGCCGGCAACCCAGTACTTC.

This clonotype was seen at least ten times. The chain combines TRBV29-1 with TRBJ2-3; 11 bases map to TRBD2. Germline-derived CDR1 and CDR2 are SQVTM and ANQGSEA. V lost 3 bases to trimming and J lost 1 base; unmatched junction nucleotides: 6. This CDR3 is 16 amino acids long. The CDR3 region has the DNA TGCAGCGTTGAGCGAACACTAGCGGGGGGCACAGATACGCAGTATTTT. Protein sequence: CSVERTLAGGTDTQYF.

This clonotype was counted only a few times. The J gene is TRBJ2-1, the V gene TRBV7-8; 12 bases are a match to TRBD2. This CDR3 spans 17 amino acids. Losses at the gene ends were 4 bases for V and 2 bases for J; bases not matched to a gene: 6. The germline V gene has CDR1 SGHVS and CDR2 FQNEAQ. CDR3 DNA sequence: TGTGCCAGCAGCTCAAGACTAGCGGGGGCGACCTACAATGAGCAGTTCTTC. This translates into CASSSRLAGATYNEQFF.

The chain recombines TRBV9 with TRBJ1-1; D might be TRBD1 (5 bases). The length of the CDR3 is 14 residues. Germline assignment: CDR1 SGDLS and CDR2 YYNGEE. Trimming took off 4 bases at V and 7 bases at J, with 17 bases between the two ends. The CDR3 loop is CASSPGFGALEAFF. DNA of the CDR3: TGTGCCAGCAGCCCGGGGTTCGGGGCCCTTGAAGCTTTCTTT.

This clonotype was counted only a few times. J is TRBJ2-4 and V is TRBV20-1; 12 nucleotides agree with TRBD1. V lost 6 bases, J lost 0 bases, and 6 bases stayed unmatched. Germline V gene lookup returns CDR1 DFQATT and CDR2 SNEGSKA (reference sequence). This CDR3 is built from 16 residues. For the CDR3, the DNA is TGCAGTGCGACCGGGACAGGGGGCTTAGCCAAAAACATTCAGTACTTC. Translation gives CSATGTGGLAKNIQYF.

V usage is TRBV20-1 and J usage is TRBJ1-2; perhaps TRBD1 as D (6 bases). V was pared by 0 bases and J by 2 bases, with 10 bases between. This CDR3 is built from 14 residues. Germline lookup yields CDR1 DFQATT and CDR2 SNEGSKA (reference sequence). In DNA form, the CDR3 reads TGCAGTGCTAGAGAACAGGGAATCAACTATGGCTACACCTTC. This codes for CSAREQGINYGYTF.

The sample holds many counts of this clonotype. This chain joins TRBV6-2 or TRBV6-3 and TRBJ1-1; D is unclear. Trimming stripped 1 base from V and 5 bases from J, with 8 bases between. From germline, CDR1 is MNHEY and CDR2 SVGEGT. CDR3 size: 13 residues. For the CDR3, the DNA is TGTGCCAGCAGTTACTTCCCGGGGACTGAAGCTTTCTTT. Residues: CASSYFPGTEAFF.

This clonotype came up many times. The rearrangement joins TRBV6-1 to TRBJ2-5; 11 nucleotides agree with TRBD2. The ends lost 8 bases at V and 3 bases at J; junction bases unmatched: 11. The CDR3 spans 16 residues. Germline values: CDR1 MNHNS, CDR2 SASEGT. The CDR3 loop is CASRQLAGDPKETQYF. The CDR3 nucleotides read TGTGCCAGCCGACAACTAGCGGGAGACCCGAAAGAGACCCAGTACTTC.

In regard to this clonotype: Sequence at one end of the junction differs from germline and may be a read error. The chain joins TRBV20-1 to TRBJ1-5, with D possibly matching TRBD1 (6 bases). The germline CDR1 and CDR2 sequences are DFQATT and SNEGSKA (reference sequence). The CDR3 sequence is 14 residues long. The CDR3 here is CSALDRISNQPQNF. CDR3 nucleotide sequence: TGCAGTGCTCTCGACAGGATAAGCAATCAGCCCCAGAATTTT.